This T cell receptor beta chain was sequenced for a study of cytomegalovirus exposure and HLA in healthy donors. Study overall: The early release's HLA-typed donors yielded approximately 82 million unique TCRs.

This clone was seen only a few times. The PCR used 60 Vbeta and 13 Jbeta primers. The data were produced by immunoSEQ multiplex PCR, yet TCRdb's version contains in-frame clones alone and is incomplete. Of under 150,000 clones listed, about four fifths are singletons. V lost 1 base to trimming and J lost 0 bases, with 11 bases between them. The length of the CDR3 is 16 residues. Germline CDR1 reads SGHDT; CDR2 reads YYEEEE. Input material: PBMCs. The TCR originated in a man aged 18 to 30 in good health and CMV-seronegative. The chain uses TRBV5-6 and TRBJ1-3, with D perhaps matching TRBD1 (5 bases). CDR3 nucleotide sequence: TGTGCCAGCAGCTTGAGGGGCGCTAGCTCTGGAAACACCATATATTTT. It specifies CASSLRGASSGNTIYF.